Below, 14 T cell receptor beta chains from the same sample are listed, as sequenced in a study of blood T cell repertoires in COVID-19. The table came from immunoSEQ multiplex PCR; TCRdb's copy has only in-frame clones and leaves some out. The repertoire includes roughly 120,000 clones, 75% to 85% of them detected once, and around an eighth sits in the top ten. Sequenced: peripheral blood. These receptors were obtained from a human donor in a cohort sampled during active COVID-19.

This clone was recorded a few times. This sequence joins TRBV6-5 and TRBJ2-7; 8 bases agree with TRBD1. Trimming took 7 bases from V and 4 from J; bases not matched to a gene: 9. The CDR3 runs 14 residues. The germline V gene has CDR1 MNHEY and CDR2 SVGAGI. The CDR3 loop reads CASNRQGALYEQYF. CDR3 sequence (DNA): TGTGCCAGCAATCGCCAGGGGGCGTTATACGAGCAGTACTTC.

This rearrangement joins TRBV5-6 to TRBJ2-2; D unresolved. Germline CDR1 and CDR2: SGHDT and YYEEEE. The CDR3 runs to 14 residues. Trimming removed 0 bases at V and 1 base at J, with 4 bases between. The CDR3 bases are TGTGCCAGCAGCTTGGCAGGGAACACCGGGGAGCTGTTTTTT. The encoded protein is CASSLAGNTGELFF.

The chain combines TRBV29-1 with TRBJ2-7; D not resolved. V lost 6 bases and J 4 bases, leaving 4 bases between the germline ends. Germline CDR1 reads SQVTM; CDR2 reads ANQGSEA. This CDR3 contains 9 residues. CDR3 loop: CSVLYEQYF. The CDR3 DNA reads TGCAGCGTGTTATACGAGCAGTACTTC.

This clone has a handful of counts. The chain links TRBV20-1 to TRBJ2-5, with D unclear. V gave up 3 bases and J gave up 5 bases, with 7 bases separating them. There are 11 residues in the CDR3. Germline V gives CDR1 DFQATT, CDR2 SNEGSKA (reference sequence). The CDR3 protein is CSARSGETQYF. DNA for the CDR3: TGCAGTGCTAGGTCAGGCGAGACCCAGTACTTC.

The rearrangement uses TRBV6-2 or TRBV6-3 and TRBJ2-3; a possible D gene is TRBD2 (5 bases). This CDR3 region has 17 residues. V dropped 2 bases and J dropped 0 bases, with 15 bases sitting between them. Germline V gene sequence: CDR1 MNHEY, CDR2 SVGEGT. Here the CDR3 reads CASSYLPGLGSTDTQYF. CDR3 nucleotides: TGTGCCAGCAGTTACCTGCCGGGGTTGGGTAGCACAGATACGCAGTATTTT.

The chain is built from TRBV9 and TRBJ2-5, with 7 nucleotides matching TRBD1. Looked up from germline, CDR1 is SGDLS and CDR2 is YYNGEE. V shed 3 bases, J shed 0 bases, and the junction held 14 bases outside the gene matches. CDR3 size: 18 residues. The CDR3 nucleotides read TGTGCCAGCAGCGAGGGGGTCATTGTGACAGGGTACCAAGAGACCCAGTACTTC. Its protein product is CASSEGVIVTGYQETQYF.

V gene TRBV4-1 combines with J gene TRBJ1-2, with 9 positions matching TRBD1. CDR1 is MGHRA, CDR2 YSYEKL, per germline. V was clipped by 4 bases and J by 4 bases; unmatched bases: 13. The CDR3 covers 17 residues. The CDR3: CASSPDRGGSRGYGYTF. CDR3 DNA sequence: TGCGCCAGCAGCCCCGACAGGGGGGGATCCCGAGGCTATGGCTACACCTTC.

This clone was observed a handful of times. The rearrangement joins TRBV6-5 to TRBJ1-2, with 7 positions matching TRBD1. V gave up 7 bases and J gave up 6 bases; unmatched junction bases: 8. The CDR3 runs 13 residues. Germline loops: CDR1 MNHEY, CDR2 SVGAGI. CDR3 DNA: TGTGCCAGCAAGCCCGACAGGGTGAATGGCTACACCTTC. Translating gives CASKPDRVNGYTF.

The chain uses TRBV5-8 and TRBJ1-2, with 8 bases matching TRBD1. Germline CDR1 SGHTS, CDR2 YDEGEE. The CDR3 spans 15 residues. V lost 0 bases and J lost 2; bases outside the gene matches: 3. As DNA, the CDR3 is TGTGCCAGCAGCTTGGGGCAGGGGGCGAACTATGGCTACACCTTC. It yields the protein CASSLGQGANYGYTF. Full variable domain (outside the CDR3, taken from reference TRBV5-8 and TRBJ1-2): EAGVTQSPTHLIKTRGQQATLRCSPISGHTSVYWYQQALGLGLQFLLWYDEGEERNRGNFPPRFSGRQFPNYSSELNVNALELEDSALYLCASSLGQGANYGYTFGSGTRLTVV.

This chain uses TRBV4-2 with TRBJ1-1; D gene uncertain. The CDR3 runs to 16 residues. Trimming left V 0 bases short and J 1 base short, with 12 bases between. Germline V gives CDR1 LGHNA, CDR2 YNFKEQ. DNA of the CDR3: TGTGCCAGCAGCCAAGAGGTGCTAGAGGGGAACACTGAAGCTTTCTTT. It encodes CASSQEVLEGNTEAFF.

The V and J genes are TRBV5-4 and TRBJ1-1; D unclear. The V gene lost 7 bases and the J gene lost 2 bases, with 9 bases spanning the gap. CDR1 is SGHNT, CDR2 YYREEE, per germline (reference sequence). The CDR3 totals 12 residues. CDR3: CASGSTNTEAFF. CDR3 nucleotide sequence: TGTGCCAGCGGTTCAACTAACACTGAAGCTTTCTTT.

The J gene is TRBJ1-3, the V gene TRBV19, with D possibly being TRBD1 (6 bases). CDR1 and CDR2 from the germline V gene are LNHDA and SQIVND (reference sequence). This CDR3 spans 13 amino acids. Deletions cut 8 bases from V and 0 bases from J, with 8 bases between. The CDR3 here is CASGQYSGNTIYF. DNA of the CDR3: TGTGCCAGTGGACAGTACTCTGGAAACACCATATATTTT.

Only a few counts were recorded for this clone. J is TRBJ2-7 and V is TRBV5-1, with D unclear. This CDR3 contains 13 residues. With 0 bases removed from V and 4 bases from J, the gap between germline ends came to 8 bases. Germline lookup yields CDR1 SGHRS and CDR2 YFSETQ. The CDR3 sequence is CASSLEPGYEQYF. The CDR3 DNA sequence: TGCGCCAGCAGCTTGGAGCCAGGTTACGAGCAGTACTTC. The full variable domain, in which reference TRBV5-1 and TRBJ2-7 provide the parts outside the CDR3, is KAGVTQTPRYLIKTRGQQVTLSCSPISGHRSVSWYQQTPGQGLQFLFEYFSETQRNKGNFPGRFSGRQFSNSRSEMNVSTLELGDSALYLCASSLEPGYEQYFGPGTRLTVT.

CDR3 sequence: CASSLGGQSNQPQHF. The CDR3 bases are TGTGCCAGCAGCTTAGGGGGACAGTCCAATCAGCCCCAGCATTTT. This chain connects TRBV7-2 to TRBJ1-5; TRBD1 matches at 7 bases. CDR1 is SGHTA, CDR2 FQGNSA, per germline. The CDR3 totals 15 residues. V shed 1 base, J shed 3 bases, and the junction held 3 bases outside the gene matches.